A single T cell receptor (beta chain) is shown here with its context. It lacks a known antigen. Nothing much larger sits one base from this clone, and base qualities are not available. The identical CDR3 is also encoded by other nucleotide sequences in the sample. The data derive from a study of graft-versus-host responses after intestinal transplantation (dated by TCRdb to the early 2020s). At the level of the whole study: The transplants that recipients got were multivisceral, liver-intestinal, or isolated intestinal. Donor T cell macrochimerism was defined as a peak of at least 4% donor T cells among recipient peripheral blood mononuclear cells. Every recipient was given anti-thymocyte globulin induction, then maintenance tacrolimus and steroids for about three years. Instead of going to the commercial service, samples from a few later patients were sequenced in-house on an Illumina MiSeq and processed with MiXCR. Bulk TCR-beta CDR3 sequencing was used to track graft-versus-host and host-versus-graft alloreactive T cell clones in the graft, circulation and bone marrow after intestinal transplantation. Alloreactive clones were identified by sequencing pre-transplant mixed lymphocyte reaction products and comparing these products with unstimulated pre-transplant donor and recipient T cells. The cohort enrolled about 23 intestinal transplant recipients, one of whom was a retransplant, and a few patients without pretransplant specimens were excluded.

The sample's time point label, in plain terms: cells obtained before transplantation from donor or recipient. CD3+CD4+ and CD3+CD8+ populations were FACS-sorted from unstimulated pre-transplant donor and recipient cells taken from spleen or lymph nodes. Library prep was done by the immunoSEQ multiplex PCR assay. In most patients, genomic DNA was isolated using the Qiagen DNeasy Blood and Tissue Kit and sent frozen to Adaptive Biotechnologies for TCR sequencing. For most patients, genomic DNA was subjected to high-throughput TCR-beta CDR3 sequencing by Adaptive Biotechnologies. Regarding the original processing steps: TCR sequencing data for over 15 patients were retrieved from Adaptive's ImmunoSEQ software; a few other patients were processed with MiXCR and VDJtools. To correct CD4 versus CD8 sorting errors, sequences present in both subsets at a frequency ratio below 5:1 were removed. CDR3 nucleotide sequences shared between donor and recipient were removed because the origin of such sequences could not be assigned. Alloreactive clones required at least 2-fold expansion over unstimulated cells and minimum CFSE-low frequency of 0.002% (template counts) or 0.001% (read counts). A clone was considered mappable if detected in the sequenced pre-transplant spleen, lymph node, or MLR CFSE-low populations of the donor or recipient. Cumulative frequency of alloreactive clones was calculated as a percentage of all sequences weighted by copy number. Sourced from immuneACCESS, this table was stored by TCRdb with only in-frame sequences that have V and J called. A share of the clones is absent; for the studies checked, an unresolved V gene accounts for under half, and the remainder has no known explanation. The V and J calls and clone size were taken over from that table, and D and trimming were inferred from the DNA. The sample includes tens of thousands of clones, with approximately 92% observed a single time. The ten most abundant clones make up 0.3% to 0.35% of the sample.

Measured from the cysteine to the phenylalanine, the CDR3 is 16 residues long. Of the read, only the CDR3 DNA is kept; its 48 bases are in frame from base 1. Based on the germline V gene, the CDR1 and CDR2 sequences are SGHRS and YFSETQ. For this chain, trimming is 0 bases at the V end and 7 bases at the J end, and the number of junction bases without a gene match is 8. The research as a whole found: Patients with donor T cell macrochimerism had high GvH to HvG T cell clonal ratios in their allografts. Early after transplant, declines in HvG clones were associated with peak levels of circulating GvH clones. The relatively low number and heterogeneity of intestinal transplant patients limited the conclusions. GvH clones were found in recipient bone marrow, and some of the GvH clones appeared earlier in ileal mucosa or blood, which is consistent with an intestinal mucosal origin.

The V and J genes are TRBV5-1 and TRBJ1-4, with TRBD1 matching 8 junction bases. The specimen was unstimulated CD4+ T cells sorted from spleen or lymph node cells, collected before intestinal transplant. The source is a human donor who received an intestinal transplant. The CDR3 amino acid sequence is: CASSLVAGGESEKLFF. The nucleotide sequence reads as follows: TGCGCCAGCAGCTTGGTGGCAGGGGGCGAAAGTGAAAAACTGTTTTTT.